This is a list of T cell receptor beta chains from one sample in a study of blood T cell repertoires in COVID-19. Assay used: immunoSEQ multiplex PCR; TCRdb lists only in-frame clones, some missing. Here the sample spans 55,000 to 90,000 clones, roughly 85% being singletons. The specimen sequenced was peripheral blood. Receptor source: an elderly woman with active or convalescent COVID-19. CDR3s include the opening cysteine and the closing phenylalanine or tryptophan. D genes are given only for firm matches. Where a row states a size, it is once, few, many or the class of an expanded clone; other rows omit it.

CDR3: CAWSLLATGDASGYTF; DNA: TGTGCCTGGAGCCTACTAGCGACAGGGGACGCTTCTGGCTACACCTTC; J: TRBJ1-2; V: TRBV30; D: TRBD1; size: once
CDR3: CASSLFVGNTEAFF; DNA: TGTGCCAGCAGTTTATTTGTCGGGAACACTGAAGCTTTCTTT; J: TRBJ1-1; V: TRBV27; D: NA; size: NA
CDR3: CASSLGPTTDTQYF; DNA: TGTGCCAGCAGCTTAGGGCCCACCACAGATACGCAGTATTTT; J: TRBJ2-3; V: TRBV7-2; D: NA; size: NA
CDR3: CASTPRGAGGYEQYF; DNA: TGTGCCAGCACCCCCCGGGGAGCGGGGGGCTACGAGCAGTACTTC; J: TRBJ2-7; V: TRBV27; D: TRBD2; size: NA
CDR3: CATSGPTGDIQYF; DNA: TGTGCCACCTCGGGCCCGACCGGGGACATTCAGTACTTC; J: TRBJ2-4; V: TRBV12-3/TRBV12-4; D: NA; size: NA
CDR3: CASSYGPLAQPQHF; DNA: TGTGCCAGCAGTTACGGCCCGCTTGCTCAGCCCCAGCATTTT; J: TRBJ1-5; V: TRBV6-5; D: NA; size: NA
CDR3: CASSQAGGNTGELFF; DNA: TGCGCCAGCAGCCAAGCGGGGGGGAACACCGGGGAGCTGTTTTTT; J: TRBJ2-2; V: TRBV5-1; D: TRBD2; size: NA
CDR3: CASGRKEPLETQYF; DNA: TGTGCCAGTGGCCGTAAGGAGCCATTAGAGACCCAGTACTTC; J: TRBJ2-5; V: TRBV27; D: NA; size: NA
CDR3: CASSLNRHTDTQYF; DNA: TGTGCCAGCAGCTTAAATAGACACACAGATACGCAGTATTTT; J: TRBJ2-3; V: TRBV7-2; D: NA; size: once
CDR3: CASSFRGGLEQFF; DNA: TGTGCCAGCAGTTTCCGCGGGGGGCTGGAGCAGTTCTTC; J: TRBJ2-1; V: TRBV12-3/TRBV12-4; D: TRBD2; size: NA
CDR3: CASRRQGGAEAFF; DNA: TGTGCCAGCAGACGACAGGGGGGCGCCGAAGCTTTCTTT; J: TRBJ1-1; V: TRBV6-6; D: TRBD1; size: NA
CDR3: CASSQTPGSGTAATNEKLFF; DNA: TGTGCCAGCAGCCAAACCCCTGGCTCCGGGACAGCTGCAACTAATGAAAAACTGTTTTTT; J: TRBJ1-4; V: TRBV3-1/TRBV3-2; D: TRBD1; size: NA
CDR3: CASSTDPTGDTEAFF; DNA: TGTGCCAGCAGCACCGACCCGACGGGAGACACTGAAGCTTTCTTT; J: TRBJ1-1; V: TRBV7-8; D: NA; size: once